The 15 T cell receptor beta chains below were found in one sample sequenced in a study of CD8+ T cells in alopecia areata. It was cDNA, reverse transcribed from extracted RNA, that served as the sequencing template. Sequenced by immunoSEQ multiplex PCR; TCRdb stores in-frame clones only, minus some. The repertoire holds about 130,000 clones, with more than 40% as singletons. The specimen was CD8+ T cells sorted from blood, collected at week 0. The source is a human donor with alopecia areata.

This rearrangement joins TRBV6-6 to TRBJ2-7; perhaps TRBD1 as D (5 bases). Germline-derived CDR1 and CDR2 are MNHNY and SVGAGI (reference sequence). This CDR3 has 13 residues. Between the trimmed V and J ends, which lost 2 bases and 6 bases, there was a span of 11 bases. This chain's CDR3 is CASSYTDSPEQYF. The CDR3 DNA sequence: TGTGCCAGCAGTTACACTGACAGTCCCGAGCAGTACTTC.

V usage is TRBV6-5 and J usage is TRBJ1-2; D is possibly TRBD1 (6 bases). Germline loops: CDR1 MNHEY, CDR2 SVGAGI. The CDR3 extends over 14 amino acids. Between the trimmed V and J ends, which lost 4 bases and 7 bases, there was a span of 16 bases. In nucleotides, the CDR3 is TGTGCCAGCAGTTTTGGGACACCGGTTGGTGGCTACACCTTC. Its protein product is CASSFGTPVGGYTF.

The chain is built from TRBV5-6 and TRBJ2-7, with D perhaps matching TRBD2 (5 bases). This CDR3 contains 14 residues. CDR1 and CDR2 from the germline V gene are SGHDT and YYEEEE. Trimming stripped 5 bases from V and 3 bases from J, with 15 bases between. The CDR3 here is CASSSLARSYEQYF. The CDR3 coding sequence is TGTGCCAGCAGTTCCCTAGCAAGGAGCTACGAGCAGTACTTC. The whole variable domain, filled in from reference TRBV5-6 and TRBJ2-7, reads DAGVTQSPTHLIKTRGQQVTLRCSPKSGHDTVSWYQQALGQGPQFIFQYYEEEERQRGNFPDRFSGHQFPNYSSELNVNALLLGDSALYLCASSSLARSYEQYFGPGTRLTVT.

This chain links TRBV30 with TRBJ2-7; D perhaps matches TRBD1 (5 bases). Germline V CDR1 and CDR2: GTSNPN, SVGIG (reference sequence). This CDR3 region has 15 residues. V lost 2 bases, J lost 3 bases, and 17 bases lay in between. In nucleotides, the CDR3 is TGTGCCTGGAGTACAGGACACCTCAGGGTCTACGAGCAGTACTTC. As protein: CAWSTGHLRVYEQYF.

The CDR3 nucleotides are TGTGCCAGCAGCTTACGGACAGGGGCCAATTCACCCCTCCACTTT. Its translation is CASSLRTGANSPLHF. V usage is TRBV13 and J usage is TRBJ1-6; 9 nucleotides align to TRBD1. The junction had 3 bases not matched to a gene; V was cut back by 2 bases and J by 7 bases. Germline CDR1 reads PRHDT; CDR2 reads FYEKMQ (reference sequence). This CDR3 contains 15 residues.

The chain carries TRBV4-3 and TRBJ2-2; D gene uncertain. V was shortened by 6 bases and J by 3 bases, with 8 bases between the two germline ends. Germline V gene lookup returns CDR1 LGHNA and CDR2 YSLEER. The CDR3 totals 13 residues. CDR3 DNA sequence: TGCGCCAGCAGGCCTAAGGACACCGGGGAGCTGTTTTTT. Translation: CASRPKDTGELFF.

This clone turned up a few times. J is TRBJ2-2 and V is TRBV27, with D unclear. The germline CDR1 and CDR2 sequences are MNHEY and SMNVEV (reference sequence). Trimming left V 3 bases short and J 0 bases short, with 5 bases between. The length of the CDR3 is 14 residues. DNA for the CDR3: TGTGCCAGCAGTTTGACGGCGAACACCGGGGAGCTGTTTTTT. Protein sequence: CASSLTANTGELFF.

The chain has TRBV19 and TRBJ2-1; D remains unclear. V lost 6 bases to trimming and J lost 0 bases, with 9 bases between them. There are 14 residues in the CDR3. Germline CDR1 LNHDA, CDR2 SQIVND (reference sequence). CDR3 region: CASRGRSSYNEQFF. CDR3 sequence (DNA): TGTGCCAGTAGGGGCAGGAGCTCCTACAATGAGCAGTTCTTC.

Written as DNA, the CDR3 is TGTGCCAGCAGTCCCTCGGAGGGGGCGATTCTATATGGCTACACCTTC. Its protein product is CASSPSEGAILYGYTF. V gene TRBV27 combines with J gene TRBJ1-2; 7 positions agree with TRBD1. CDR1 is MNHEY and CDR2 is SMNVEV in the germline V gene (reference sequence). Trimming removed 5 bases from V and 5 bases from J; junction bases left unmatched: 14. This CDR3 has 16 amino acids.

The CDR3 DNA is TGTGCCTGGAGTCCGGTTACCAGTAGCAATGAGCAGTTCTTC. Amino acids: CAWSPVTSSNEQFF. The chain joins TRBV30 to TRBJ2-1; D is unclear. The CDR3 is 14 residues long. Trimming removed 2 bases from V and 6 bases from J, with 14 bases in between. The V gene's germline CDR1 is GTSNPN and CDR2 SVGIG (reference sequence).

This rearrangement joins TRBV4-2 to TRBJ2-7, with 9 positions matching TRBD2. Germline V lookup: CDR1 LGHNA, CDR2 YNFKEQ. V was pared by 0 bases and J by 6 bases, with 6 bases of the junction left unmatched. This CDR3 contains 15 residues. CDR3: CASSQDRGGAAEQYF. CDR3 bases: TGTGCCAGCAGCCAAGATCGCGGGGGGGCCGCCGAGCAGTACTTC.

This clone has just a few counts. The chain has TRBV19 and TRBJ1-6, with D possibly being TRBD1 (5 bases). V gave up 5 bases and J gave up 0 bases, with 11 bases separating them. This CDR3 region has 16 residues. Germline lookup yields CDR1 LNHDA and CDR2 SQIVND (reference sequence). This CDR3 is CASSADRSSYNSPLHF. The CDR3 DNA reads as TGTGCCAGTAGTGCCGACAGAAGCTCCTATAATTCACCCCTCCACTTT.

This clone was detected a few times. The CDR3 region is CASSLLQGTSSPLHF. The CDR3 nucleotides read TGTGCCAGCAGCTTACTTCAGGGCACAAGTTCACCCCTCCACTTT. This chain links TRBV7-9 with TRBJ1-6; TRBD1 is a possible D gene (5 bases). The V end was cut by 2 bases, the J end by 9 bases, with 14 bases between. The CDR3 spans 15 residues. From germline, CDR1 is SEHNR and CDR2 FQNEAQ (reference sequence).

This rearrangement joins TRBV29-1 to TRBJ2-5, with TRBD1 matching 11 bases. Trimming cost V 6 bases and J 7 bases; bases outside gene matches: 13. This CDR3 has 15 amino acids. Germline V gene lookup returns CDR1 SQVTM and CDR2 ANQGSEA. The CDR3 protein is CSVGGTGGKSGTQYF. The CDR3 nucleotides are TGCAGCGTGGGAGGGACAGGGGGGAAATCCGGGACCCAGTACTTC.

V is TRBV29-1 and J is TRBJ2-7; the D gene is possibly TRBD2 (5 bases). CDR3 length: 13 residues. Between the trimmed V and J ends, which lost 7 bases and 5 bases, there was a span of 18 bases. Germline V CDR1 and CDR2: SQVTM, ANQGSEA. CDR3 loop: CSAVDGKRNEQYF. CDR3 DNA: TGCAGCGCCGTGGACGGGAAAAGGAACGAGCAGTACTTC.